This TCR beta chain was sequenced in a study of patients and donors after allogeneic stem cell transplantation. TCRdb passed the RT-PCR reads through MiXCR, listing each CDR3 protein once. The sample carries 920,000 or so distinct CDR3 sequences, approximately 18% recorded once. With 6 bases removed from V and 0 bases from J, the gap between germline ends came to 11 bases. CDR3 size: 15 residues. V gene TRBV12-3 or TRBV12-4 combines with J gene TRBJ2-2, with TRBD1 as a possible D gene (6 bases). The origin of this receptor is a human donor who was either an allogeneic HSCT recipient or a stem cell or donor lymphocyte infusion donor (not recorded which). It is not recorded whose cells these are; they may come from a transplant donor. Sequencing used blood, either unsorted or a sorted T cell fraction (not recorded which). Written as DNA, the CDR3 is TGTGCCAGCAGGTCAGGGGAAACGAACACCGGGGAGCTGTTTTTT. Amino acids: CASRSGETNTGELFF.